Each of the 4 T cell receptor beta chains below was sequenced from the same sample in a study of vaccination and CD4 T cells after COVID-19. Sequenced with the Oncomine TCR Beta short-read assay was DNA taken from cultured CD4+ T cells. TCRdb processed the PCR reads anew with MiXCR; each CDR3 protein has one entry. The table shows 17,000 or so distinct CDR3 sequences, with around 45% occurring only once. Treatment noted: 10-day PBMC culture with coronavirus spike peptide pools or control peptides (ViraFEST assay). Antigen specificity for these receptors is unknown. The sample consisted of CD4+ T cells from blood, cultured in vitro, taken before SARS-CoV-2 vaccination. The receptors stem from a human donor who had recovered from COVID-19.

The V and J genes are TRBV4-1 and TRBJ2-1; TRBD2 agrees at 7 bases. CDR3 size: 16 residues. The germline CDR1 and CDR2 sequences are MGHRA and YSYEKL. Unmatched junction bases numbered 8, after V lost 3 bases and J lost 3 bases. The CDR3 nucleotides read TGCGCCAGCAGCCAGCCAATCGGGGGGATCTACAATGAGCAGTTCTTC. Translating it yields CASSQPIGGIYNEQFF.

V is TRBV7-9 and J is TRBJ2-1; tentative D call: TRBD2 (6 bases). CDR1 is SEHNR and CDR2 is FQNEAQ in the germline V gene (reference sequence). The CDR3 loop spans 17 amino acids. V gave up 4 bases and J gave up 0 bases, with 16 bases separating them. The DNA of the CDR3 is TGTGCCAGCAGCTCGGATCGTAGCGGAAGCTCCTACAATGAGCAGTTCTTC. Its protein is CASSSDRSGSSYNEQFF.

The chain carries TRBV10-1 and TRBJ2-7; no clear D. Germline values: CDR1 WNHNN, CDR2 SYGVQD (reference sequence). The CDR3 is 13 residues long. Trimming took 6 bases from V and 4 from J, leaving 13 bases between them. The CDR3 spells CASSWALGYEQYF. CDR3 DNA sequence: TGCGCCAGCAGCTGGGCGTTAGGGTACGAGCAGTACTTC.

The CDR3 nucleotides are TGTGCCACCAGCAGAGATCTCGTGTCCTACAATGAGCAGTTCTTC. It yields the protein CATSRDLVSYNEQFF. The genes are TRBV15 and TRBJ2-1; D uncertain. This CDR3 has 15 amino acids. Trimming cost V 0 bases and J 1 base, with 7 bases left between them. CDR1 is LNHNV and CDR2 is YYDKDF in the germline V gene (reference sequence).